Shown below are 12 T cell receptor beta chains from a single sample sequenced in a study of blood T cell repertoires in COVID-19. Measured with immunoSEQ multiplex PCR; TCRdb has only the in-frame clones, and not every one. The data contain 240,000 or so clones, around 90% of them singletons. The sample comprised peripheral blood. Receptors were obtained from a woman in her 70s with active or convalescent COVID-19.

V and J are TRBV3-1 (or the pseudogene TRBV3-2) and TRBJ1-5, with a possible D match to TRBD1 (6 bases). The length of the CDR3 is 14 residues. The germline CDR1 and CDR2 sequences are LGHDT and YNNKEL (reference sequence). Trimming shortened V by 3 bases and J by 5 bases, and 11 bases separated the two germline ends. The DNA for the CDR3 is TGTGCCAGCAGCCAGAGGGGGGGGTATCAGCCCCAGCATTTT. Amino acid sequence: CASSQRGGYQPQHF.

V is TRBV15 and J is TRBJ2-2; TRBD1 matches 7 bases. CDR1 is LNHNV, CDR2 YYDKDF, per germline (reference sequence). The ends lost 6 bases at V and 4 bases at J; junction bases unmatched: 8. CDR3 length: 15 residues. The CDR3 nucleotides read TGTGCCACCAGTCAAAACAGGGGCCCCACCGGGGAGCTGTTTTTT. As protein: CATSQNRGPTGELFF.

This rearrangement joins TRBV5-6 to TRBJ1-1; D gene unclear. Germline lookup yields CDR1 SGHDT and CDR2 YYEEEE. CDR3 length equals 14 residues. Trimming took 2 bases from V and 0 from J, leaving 8 bases between them. CDR3 loop: CASSLEGMNTEAFF. As DNA, the CDR3 is TGTGCCAGCAGCTTAGAGGGTATGAACACTGAAGCTTTCTTT.

The chain is built from TRBV7-2 and TRBJ2-4; TRBD1 is a possible D gene (5 bases). Germline CDR1 is SGHTA and CDR2 is FQGNSA. The CDR3 has 13 amino acids. Trimming left V 6 bases short and J 9 bases short, with 15 bases between. The DNA for the CDR3 is TGTGCCAGCAGTTCTGGACAAACCCGCATTCAGTACTTC. Amino acids: CASSSGQTRIQYF.

This clone has just a few counts. The CDR3 bases are TGTGCCAGCAGCCCGACAGGGTTCGAAAAACTGTTTTTT. This encodes CASSPTGFEKLFF. The J gene is TRBJ1-4, the V gene TRBV5-5; 7 nucleotides match TRBD1. The germline V gene encodes CDR1 SGHKS and CDR2 YYEKEE (reference sequence). V was clipped by 4 bases and J by 8 bases; unmatched bases: 5. The CDR3 extends over 13 amino acids.

The chain employs TRBV7-9 and TRBJ1-4; D is possibly TRBD1 (5 bases). V was trimmed by 8 bases and J by 5 bases, leaving 24 bases between them. CDR1 is SEHNR and CDR2 is FQNEAQ in the germline V gene (reference sequence). The CDR3 extends over 17 amino acids. CDR3 protein: CASVWARLTVNNEKLFF. DNA for the CDR3: TGTGCCAGCGTATGGGCCAGGCTGACAGTGAACAATGAAAAACTGTTTTTT.

The chain combines TRBV5-1 with TRBJ2-7, with TRBD1 matching 8 bases. This CDR3 region has 16 residues. V shed 3 bases, J shed 4 bases, and the junction held 12 bases outside the gene matches. Germline V lookup: CDR1 SGHRS, CDR2 YFSETQ. The DNA of the CDR3 is TGCGCCAGCAGCTCAGCAAGTCAGGGGGCCGCGTACGAGCAGTACTTC. As protein: CASSSASQGAAYEQYF.

The J gene is TRBJ1-1, the V gene TRBV6-6, with D perhaps matching TRBD1 (5 bases). Trimming took off 6 bases at V and 10 bases at J, with 12 bases between the two ends. Germline values: CDR1 MNHNY, CDR2 SVGAGI (reference sequence). The CDR3 spans 11 residues. The CDR3 DNA is TGTGCCAGCAGCGGGACTCTGGGAGCTTTCTTT. Its translation: CASSGTLGAFF.

CDR3 loop: CATSAQGVYGYTF. The CDR3, as DNA: TGTGCCACCAGTGCACAGGGGGTCTATGGCTACACCTTC. The rearrangement uses TRBV24-1 and TRBJ1-2; 8 nucleotides line up with TRBD1. The CDR3 runs 13 residues. Germline V gives CDR1 KGHDR, CDR2 SFDVKD. The V gene end was trimmed by 5 bases and the J gene end by 4 bases; junction bases not matched to a gene: 2.

The V gene is TRBV6-5, the J gene TRBJ2-5, with D possibly TRBD1 on 7 matching bases. V gave up 8 bases and J gave up 0 bases, with 16 bases separating them. CDR1 and CDR2 (germline): MNHEY, SVGAGI. This CDR3 region has 15 residues. The DNA for the CDR3 is TGTGCCAGCCAAGGGGCAGGGGGGAACCAAGAGACCCAGTACTTC. It translates to CASQGAGGNQETQYF.

The chain uses TRBV5-4 and TRBJ1-6, with D possibly being TRBD1 (5 bases). The CDR3 consists of 14 residues. With 3 bases removed from V and 6 bases from J, the gap between germline ends came to 10 bases. Germline CDR1 is SGHNT and CDR2 is YYREEE (reference sequence). The CDR3 loop is CASSSTEPNSPLHF. DNA of the CDR3: TGTGCCAGCAGCTCGACAGAACCTAATTCACCCCTCCACTTT.

The chain links TRBV3-1 (or the pseudogene TRBV3-2) to TRBJ2-2, with 7 bases aligning to TRBD2. The ends lost 4 bases at V and 6 bases at J; junction bases unmatched: 11. CDR1 LGHDT and CDR2 YNNKEL come from the germline V gene (reference sequence). The CDR3 has 16 residues. The CDR3 loop is CASSLKAGEGAGELFF. CDR3 DNA: TGTGCCAGCAGCCTTAAGGCGGGGGAGGGCGCCGGGGAGCTGTTTTTT.